This T cell receptor beta chain came from a study of blood T cell repertoires in COVID-19 (dated by TCRdb to 2020 to 2021). Describing the broader study: The collaborator samples originated in the United States, Italy and Spain and spanned the acute and convalescent phases of COVID-19. The prospective study material was composed of cDNA or gDNA derived from T cells, B-cell-depleted T cells, or PBMCs. Subjects who had been exposed to COVID-19, were actively infected with it, or had recovered from it provided the deeply sampled blood TCRbeta repertoires that made up the dataset. The repertoires were released in a freely available public database intended as a resource for research on the immune response to SARS-CoV-2. Samples were obtained from the ongoing ImmuneRACE study (first 160 participants) and from approximately 1,200 subjects provided by 6 global collaborators. Nearly every sample came with metadata listing a de-identified subject ID, COVID-19 status, age in years and sex. HLA class I and class II types, where available, came from metadata supplied by the sample provider rather than from assay-based typing. The full study reports these points: The quantity of clinical and demographic metadata differed by source and by participant and was supplied without curation.

V and J lose 5 bases and 9 bases, and a span of 11 bases separates them. From its cysteine to its phenylalanine, the CDR3 spans 13 amino acids. Just CDR3 DNA is preserved here, 39 bases in frame from base 1. Sequences MNHEY (CDR1) and SMNVEV (CDR2) are obtained from the germline V gene (reference sequence). On this clone: The specificity of this receptor is unknown. Per-base quality was not reported, and no clone a single base away is much larger than it.

TCRbeta CDR3 regions were amplified from genomic DNA by means of the immunoSEQ Assay, a bias-controlled multiplex PCR. The published analysis was carried out like this. The number of nucleated cells in each sample was estimated from the amplification of reference gene primers within the assay. Sequence reads were collapsed and filtered to measure the absolute abundance of every unique TCRbeta CDR3 rearrangement. For each sample, productive Simpson clonality was calculated by taking the square root of Simpson's diversity index across productive rearrangements. TCRdb holds this immuneACCESS table with in-frame rearrangements only. Some clones are missing; in checked studies, unresolved V genes explain under half, and the rest has no known cause. From that table come the V and J calls and clone size; the DNA was used to work out D and trimming. A total of 300,000 or so clones appear in this sample, around 86% of them only once. The ten largest clones represent 1% of the sample.

Collaborating institutions collected whole blood in K2EDTA tubes following their own protocols. For TCRbeta analysis, collaborator samples were shipped as frozen whole blood, as isolated PBMCs, or as DNA extracted from either sample type. The rearranged segments are TRBV27 and TRBJ1-6; no D gene can be assigned with confidence. The TCR sequence derives from a man aged 50 to 59 with active or convalescent COVID-19. Sequenced: peripheral blood. For the CDR3, the sequence is CASSPEVGSPLHF. At the DNA level, the sequence is TGTGCCAGCAGTCCAGAGGTTGGTTCACCCCTCCACTTT.